The present T cell receptor beta chain was sequenced within a study of blood T cell repertoires in COVID-19. Study background: Specimens from acute and convalescent COVID-19 originated in the United States, Italy and Spain. Sources were T cells, B-cell-depleted T cells, or PBMCs; the material itself was cDNA or gDNA.

Germline-derived CDR1 and CDR2 are SGHAT and FQNNGV. The length of the CDR3 is 13 residues. The V end lost 5 bases, the J end lost 4 bases, and 11 bases lay between the germline ends. Per the study methods: By means of reference gene primer amplification, nucleated cell counts were estimated. This table comes from immunoSEQ multiplex PCR, and its TCRdb copy is limited to in-frame clones, with some not included. Clone size and the V and J calls come from that table; the DNA yielded D and trimming. Of about 310,000 clones in the sample, around 87% are singletons; the top ten hold 1%. This chain uses TRBV11-2 with TRBJ1-1; weak D call: TRBD1 (5 bases). The clonotype originates from a man aged 45-65 years with active or convalescent COVID-19. The sequenced sample consisted of peripheral blood. This CDR3 reads CASSPGSSTEAFF. In nucleotides, the CDR3 is TGTGCCAGCAGCCCAGGGTCGAGCACTGAAGCTTTCTTT.